The source of this T cell receptor beta chain is a study of control samples from healthy donors and cancer patients. Sequencing was performed with immunoSEQ multiplex PCR; in TCRdb, only in-frame clones are kept and a portion is missing. The table includes over 50,000 clones, 90% to 96% detected once. What was sequenced was blood. The receptor was derived from a woman aged 18-35 years in good health.

CDR3 sequence reads: CASRIGQDYGYTF. CDR3 DNA: TGTGCCAGCAGAATAGGACAGGACTATGGCTACACCTTC. The chain employs TRBV28 and TRBJ1-2; 7 bases line up with TRBD1. Germline V gene lookup returns CDR1 MDHEN and CDR2 SYDVKM. The J segment lost 3 bases and the V segment lost 6 bases, leaving 4 bases of the junction unmatched. This CDR3 is 13 amino acids long.